The 4 T cell receptor beta chains presented below share a single source sample, sequenced in a study of shared clonotypes between healthy human individuals. Profiled with immunoSEQ multiplex PCR; TCRdb holds only in-frame clones, not every one. Seen here are 2 million to 2.5 million clones, 85% to 95% observed once, and the top ten hold about 0.13%. Sequencing was carried out using naive CD4+ T cells sorted from blood. Subset specified: CD45RA+ positively selected. The receptors were sampled from a man younger than 30 in good health.

This chain links TRBV6-5 with TRBJ1-1; 8 bases line up with TRBD1. The CDR3 has 12 amino acids. Germline assignment: CDR1 MNHEY and CDR2 SVGAGI. With 7 bases clipped from V and 5 bases from J, the junction kept 3 bases outside the gene matches. The CDR3 region is CASNDRGTEAFF. CDR3 in DNA: TGTGCCAGCAACGACAGGGGTACTGAAGCTTTCTTT.

As concerns this clone: One base away lies a much larger clone, so this may be a sequencing read error. This chain links TRBV7-9 with TRBJ1-2; 8 bases are a match to TRBD1. Germline trimming cut 3 bases from V and 4 bases from J; bases unmatched to any gene: 1. Germline V gene sequence: CDR1 SEHNR, CDR2 FQNEAQ (reference sequence). The length of the CDR3 is 13 residues. The CDR3 DNA reads as TGTGCCAGCAGCTTCGGACAGGGCTATGGCTACACCTTC. Its translation is CASSFGQGYGYTF.

Concerning this clone: The sample holds other DNA sequences that translate to the same CDR3. The chain recombines TRBV6-5 with TRBJ1-4; 10 positions agree with TRBD1. CDR1 MNHEY and CDR2 SVGAGI come from the germline V gene. This CDR3 has 15 amino acids. V shed 1 base and J 6 bases; nucleotides not matched to a gene: 2. The CDR3 DNA follows: TGTGCCAGCAGTTACTTGACAGGGGGCGATGAAAAACTGTTTTTT. Translation gives CASSYLTGGDEKLFF.

This clone has only one observation. J is TRBJ2-1 and V is TRBV5-4, with a possible D match to TRBD1 (6 bases). From germline, CDR1 is SGHNT and CDR2 YYREEE (reference sequence). Trimming removed 5 bases at V and 8 bases at J, with 20 bases between. The CDR3 length is 15 residues. The CDR3 spells CASRQLGGPLDEQFF. The CDR3 DNA follows: TGTGCCAGCAGACAGCTAGGGGGACCGCTCGATGAGCAGTTCTTC. Full variable domain (missing parts from reference TRBV5-4 and TRBJ2-1): ETGVTQSPTHLIKTRGQQVTLRCSSQSGHNTVSWYQQALGQGPQFIFQYYREEENGRGNFPPRFSGLQFPNYSSELNVNALELDDSALYLCASRQLGGPLDEQFFGPGTRLTVL.